This TCR beta chain was identified during a study of CD8 T cells in Susac syndrome. Negative isolation was used for CD8+ and CD4+ T cells and FACS enrichment for TEMRA cells. This CDR3 is 14 amino acids long. V shed 3 bases and J shed 6 bases, with 15 bases lying between them. Germline CDR1 and CDR2: SGHVS and FQNEAQ. cDNA came from around 0.5 to 1 ug RNA primed by random hexamers. An immunoSEQ multiplex PCR generated amplified TCR beta CDR3 products spanning 54 Vbeta and 13 Jbeta. TCRdb called the immunoSEQ multiplex PCR reads again in MiXCR, with one record for every CDR3 protein. The sample yields around 270,000 distinct CDR3 sequences, around 89% seen once.

The V gene is TRBV7-8, the J gene TRBJ2-7; tentatively, D is TRBD1 (5 bases). The TCR sequence derives from a human donor with multiple sclerosis. Sequencing input: CD8+ T cells from PBMCs. CDR3 nucleotide sequence: TGTGCCAGCAGCTTGATGGAACAGGCTTTCGAGCAGTACTTC. Residues: CASSLMEQAFEQYF.